These 13 T cell receptor beta chains originate from one sample sequenced in a study of neoadjuvant anti-PD-1 for oral cavity cancer. TCRdb keeps only in-frame clones here, not all; method: immunoSEQ multiplex PCR. This table has 80,000 to 95,000 clones, under 90% appearing once. The sample here was PBMCs, taken before nivolumab (anti-PD-1) treatment. The receptors stem from a person aged 40 to 85 with oral cavity squamous cell carcinoma.

There are a few counts of this clone. The V gene is TRBV28, the J gene TRBJ1-5; D is undetermined. Germline V gene lookup returns CDR1 MDHEN and CDR2 SYDVKM. V was pared by 6 bases and J by 2 bases, with 11 bases between. The CDR3 is 14 residues long. The CDR3 reads CASSPWGGNQPQHF. The CDR3 bases are TGTGCCAGCAGCCCGTGGGGAGGCAATCAGCCCCAGCATTTT.

V usage is TRBV6-5 and J usage is TRBJ2-2; perhaps TRBD1 as D (6 bases). This CDR3 contains 16 residues. The V gene lost 0 bases and the J gene lost 2 bases, with 10 bases spanning the gap. Germline V gives CDR1 MNHEY, CDR2 SVGAGI. DNA of the CDR3: TGTGCCAGCAGTTACTCTGGGGGCGGAAACACCGGGGAGCTGTTTTTT. Its translation: CASSYSGGGNTGELFF.

The rearrangement links TRBV6-5 to TRBJ2-1; possibly TRBD1 or TRBD2 for D (5 bases each). V was shortened by 3 bases and J by 5 bases, with 14 bases between the two germline ends. The CDR3 covers 15 residues. Germline V gene data show CDR1 as MNHEY and CDR2 as SVGAGI. The CDR3 sequence: CASSYGASGNNEQFF. The CDR3 DNA is TGTGCCAGCAGTTATGGGGCGAGCGGAAACAATGAGCAGTTCTTC.

The chain combines TRBV10-1 with TRBJ2-1; 7 bases are shared with TRBD2. Trimming cost V 3 bases and J 0 bases; bases outside gene matches: 2. Per germline, CDR1 WNHNN and CDR2 SYGVQD (reference sequence). This CDR3 is built from 15 residues. The CDR3 nucleotides are TGCGCCAGCAGTGAAAGCGGGATCTCCTACAATGAGCAGTTCTTC. As protein: CASSESGISYNEQFF.

The chain couples TRBV6-1 to TRBJ1-1; TRBD1 might be the D (5 bases). The germline V and J ends were trimmed by 2 bases and 4 bases, with 14 bases remaining between them. The CDR3 is 15 amino acids. From germline, CDR1 is MNHNS and CDR2 SASEGT. CDR3 loop: CASSEFGGARTEAFF. The CDR3 DNA sequence: TGTGCCAGCAGTGAATTTGGTGGGGCGCGCACTGAAGCTTTCTTT.

The chain employs TRBV2 and TRBJ2-1; TRBD2 agrees at 9 bases. Germline trimming cut 8 bases from V and 7 bases from J; bases unmatched to any gene: 9. The CDR3 length is 14 residues. Germline assignment: CDR1 SNHLY and CDR2 FYNNEI. The CDR3 sequence: CASLAGDVGNEQFF. CDR3 sequence (DNA): TGTGCCAGCTTAGCGGGAGACGTAGGGAATGAGCAGTTCTTC.

The chain couples TRBV9 to TRBJ1-2, with a tentative D call TRBD1 (5 bases). This CDR3 contains 13 residues. The V gene lost 0 bases and the J gene lost 6 bases, with 9 bases spanning the gap. In germline, CDR1 is SGDLS, CDR2 YYNGEE. For the CDR3, the DNA is TGTGCCAGCAGCGTAGCGGGGGTGGATGGCTACACCTTC. Its protein product is CASSVAGVDGYTF.

V usage is TRBV6-4 and J usage is TRBJ2-2; 11 bases match TRBD2. V trimming: 0 bases; J trimming: 6 bases; junction bases outside the gene matches: 0. CDR3 length equals 15 residues. Germline V gives CDR1 MRHNA, CDR2 SNTAGT. CDR3 nucleotides: TGTGCCAGCAGTGACTCACTAGCGGGAGCCGGGGAGCTGTTTTTT. Its protein is CASSDSLAGAGELFF.

V gene TRBV7-9 combines with J gene TRBJ1-1, with a possible D match to TRBD1 (5 bases). This CDR3 has 15 amino acids. Germline V CDR1 and CDR2: SEHNR, FQNEAQ (reference sequence). The germline V and J ends were trimmed by 2 bases and 3 bases, with 13 bases remaining between them. CDR3 amino acids: CASSLKGIGDTEAFF. In nucleotides, the CDR3 is TGTGCCAGCAGCTTAAAGGGGATCGGGGACACTGAAGCTTTCTTT.

The J gene is TRBJ1-2, the V gene TRBV7-9, with 7 bases lining up with TRBD1. Trimming took 3 bases from V and 8 from J; bases not matched to a gene: 6. This CDR3 region has 13 residues. Germline lookup yields CDR1 SEHNR and CDR2 FQNEAQ (reference sequence). The CDR3 protein is CASSFGQEGGYTF. As DNA, the CDR3 is TGTGCCAGCAGCTTTGGACAGGAGGGCGGCTACACCTTC. The full variable domain, its missing parts supplied by reference TRBV7-9 and TRBJ1-2, is DTGVSQNPRHKITKRGQNVTFRCDPISEHNRLYWYRQTLGQGPEFLTYFQNEAQLEKSRLLSDRFSAERPKGSFSTLEIQRTEQGDSAMYLCASSFGQEGGYTFGSGTRLTVV.

The chain combines TRBV4-1 with TRBJ2-5; the match to TRBD2 covers 10 bases. CDR1 is MGHRA and CDR2 is YSYEKL in the germline V gene. The CDR3 spans 14 residues. V dropped 4 bases and J dropped 2; count of bases not matched to a gene: 1. The CDR3 DNA is TGCGCCAGCAGCCGGACTAGCGGACAAGAGACCCAGTACTTC. This codes for CASSRTSGQETQYF.

This clone was detected a few times. This chain connects TRBV25-1 to TRBJ2-1; TRBD2 aligns across 11 bases. The CDR3 sequence is 17 residues long. Germline CDR1 is MGHDK and CDR2 is SYGVNS. The V and J ends lost 5 bases and 0 bases, in that order; junction bases with no gene match: 6. For the CDR3, the DNA is TGTGCCAGCAGTCCTATAGCGGGAGGGAGCTCCTACAATGAGCAGTTCTTC. It codes for CASSPIAGGSSYNEQFF.

V and J are TRBV19 and TRBJ1-4; weak D call: TRBD1 (6 bases). Germline V lookup: CDR1 LNHDA, CDR2 SQIVND (reference sequence). Deletions cut 7 bases from V and 5 bases from J, with 17 bases between. The CDR3 totals 15 residues. The CDR3 region has the DNA TGTGCCAGTAATGACAGGCGGACTCCGAATGAAAAACTGTTTTTT. It is translated as CASNDRRTPNEKLFF.